The following is a T cell receptor beta chain sequence with its context. This clone's antigen is unknown. One base away there is no much larger clone; base qualities are not given. In the prospective study, participants were roughly 18 to 100 years old, resided in approximately 22 geographic areas of the United States, and were enrolled through a virtual design. To assign participants to cohorts, the prospective study relied on clinical history that participants themselves reported in a screening survey and a study questionnaire. A participant counted as exposed if, within 2 weeks of entering the study, that participant had been in contact with someone who had a PCR-confirmed or clinician-diagnosed COVID-19 case. Each participant in the prospective study had whole blood, serum and a nasopharyngeal or oropharyngeal swab collected by mobile phlebotomists. Participants in the prospective study had the option to provide additional blood draws and questionnaires over a roughly 2-month period. Before DNA extraction, prospective study blood samples were shipped either frozen or at room temperature.

The data originate from a study of blood T cell repertoires in COVID-19 (dated by TCRdb to 2018 to 2021). For the study in its entirety: Collaborator samples came from the United States, Italy and Spain and covered acute and convalescent phases of COVID-19. The repertoires were made available in a free public database intended to serve as a resource for research on the immune response to SARS-CoV-2. Where available, HLA class I and class II types were taken from metadata supplied by the sample provider and were not determined by assay-based typing. The material from the prospective study consisted of cDNA or gDNA derived from T cells, B-cell-depleted T cells, or PBMCs. Samples came from the ongoing ImmuneRACE study (first 160 participants) plus 1,254 subjects from 6 global collaborators. A de-identified subject ID, COVID-19 status, age in years and sex were almost always included in the sample metadata. Subjects who had been exposed to COVID-19, were actively infected with it, or had recovered from it provided the deeply sampled blood TCRbeta repertoires that made up the dataset. On the study overall, not on this receptor specifically: The quantity of clinical and demographic metadata differed by source and by participant and was supplied without curation.

V sheds 2 bases and J sheds 1 base, leaving 7 bases between their ends. Including the terminal cysteine and phenylalanine, the CDR3 comprises 15 residues. The kept DNA is CDR3 alone, 45 bases in frame from the first base. In the germline V gene (reference sequence), CDR1 corresponds to SGHNT and CDR2 to YYREEE. TCRbeta CDR3 regions were amplified from genomic DNA by means of the immunoSEQ Assay, a bias-controlled multiplex PCR. The source study handled its data this way. The number of nucleated cells in each sample was estimated by amplification of reference gene primers within the assay. To quantify the absolute abundance of each unique TCRbeta CDR3 rearrangement, sequence reads were collapsed and filtered. For each sample, productive Simpson clonality was calculated as the square root of Simpson's diversity index over productive rearrangements. The table comes from immuneACCESS by way of TCRdb, which keeps in-frame sequences with V and J called. Part of the clones is missing from these tables; in studies checked, under half for an unresolved V gene and the rest for unknown reasons. The V and J calls and clone size were taken over from that table, and D and trimming were inferred from the DNA. This sample holds around 250,000 clones; over 70% were observed only once. The ten largest clonotypes hold 2.5% to 3.5% of the sample.

The sequence came from a woman in her forties who had been exposed to COVID-19. The sequence is built from TRBV5-4 and TRBJ2-6, with an unclear D gene assignment. The source material was PBMCs or T cells enriched from blood (not recorded which). In nucleotides, the sequence is TGTGCCAGCAGCTTACTACTATCTGGGGCCAACGTCCTGACTTTC. Its amino acids are CASSLLLSGANVLTF.